These 9 T cell receptor beta chains were all obtained from the same sample, sequenced in a study of OX40 agonist ivuxolimab in advanced cancers. Data came from immunoSEQ multiplex PCR; TCRdb stores just in-frame clones and leaves some out. The data contain 55,000 to 65,000 clones, under 90% of them seen just once; the ten biggest clones take up over 2%. The specimen comprised CD4+ or CD8+ T cells sorted from blood, sampled in a trial of the OX40 agonist ivuxolimab. These receptor sequences come from an adult with an advanced solid tumor such as melanoma, head and neck, liver or kidney cancer.

The chain employs TRBV28 and TRBJ1-4; tentatively, D is TRBD1 (5 bases). The length of the CDR3 is 14 residues. Per the germline V gene, CDR1 is MDHEN and CDR2 is SYDVKM. V was shortened by 4 bases and J by 8 bases, with 14 bases between the two germline ends. In DNA, the CDR3 is TGTGCCAGCAGTTCTCAGGGCCGTAGCGAAAAACTGTTTTTT. Its protein product is CASSSQGRSEKLFF.

The V gene is TRBV5-1, the J gene TRBJ2-3; D possibly corresponds to TRBD1 (6 bases). Between the trimmed V and J ends, which lost 4 bases and 0 bases, there was a span of 12 bases. Germline V gene data show CDR1 as SGHRS and CDR2 as YFSETQ. This CDR3 is built from 15 residues. The CDR3 DNA follows: TGCGCCAGCAGCACCGGGACAACTAGCACAGATACGCAGTATTTT. As protein: CASSTGTTSTDTQYF.

The V call is TRBV28, the J call TRBJ1-1; no firm D call. The CDR3 is 12 residues long. CDR1 MDHEN and CDR2 SYDVKM come from the germline V gene. The V end was cut by 5 bases, the J end by 4 bases, with 8 bases between. The DNA for the CDR3 is TGTGCCAGCAGTGGTACCCTCACTGAAGCTTTCTTT. Encoded protein: CASSGTLTEAFF.

The chain has TRBV7-2 and TRBJ2-2; D may be TRBD2 (5 bases). Germline values: CDR1 SGHTA, CDR2 FQGNSA. Trimming left V 2 bases short and J 6 bases short, with 10 bases between. CDR3 length: 14 residues. Written as DNA, the CDR3 is TGTGCCAGCAGCTTATCTGCCGGGGCCGGGGAGCTGTTTTTT. Protein: CASSLSAGAGELFF.

J is TRBJ2-2 and V is TRBV6-6; 9 nucleotides agree with TRBD2. CDR1 and CDR2 from the germline V gene are MNHNY and SVGAGI (reference sequence). This CDR3 spans 16 amino acids. The V gene end was trimmed by 6 bases and the J gene end by 0 bases; junction bases not matched to a gene: 5. CDR3 amino acids: CASRKSSGTNTGELFF. Written as DNA, the CDR3 is TGTGCCAGCAGAAAATCTAGCGGGACGAACACCGGGGAGCTGTTTTTT.

The J gene is TRBJ2-1, the V gene TRBV30, with 8 bases lining up with TRBD2. This CDR3 region has 15 residues. Germline V CDR1 and CDR2: GTSNPN, SVGIG (reference sequence). With 0 bases clipped from V and 6 bases from J, the junction kept 7 bases outside the gene matches. The chain's CDR3 is CAWSVGLAGLNEQFF. The CDR3 nucleotides are TGTGCCTGGAGTGTAGGCCTAGCGGGTCTCAATGAGCAGTTCTTC.

V and J are TRBV6-4 and TRBJ1-5; D is undetermined. Trimming left V 6 bases short and J 4 bases short, with 10 bases between. The CDR3 has 13 residues. Germline lookup yields CDR1 MRHNA and CDR2 SNTAGT. Here the CDR3 reads CASSQEVNQPQHF. Here the CDR3 DNA reads TGTGCCAGCAGCCAAGAGGTGAATCAGCCCCAGCATTTT.

J is TRBJ1-1 and V is TRBV6-4; 7 bases match TRBD1. Germline assignment: CDR1 MRHNA and CDR2 SNTAGT. V was pared by 6 bases and J by 1 base, with 2 bases of the junction left unmatched. The CDR3 spans 13 residues. The CDR3 region has the DNA TGTGCCAGCAGCAGGGGGGGGAACACTGAAGCTTTCTTT. Its translation: CASSRGGNTEAFF.

A few counts support this clone. The gene calls are TRBV30 and TRBJ1-2; the D gene is possibly TRBD1 (6 bases). The CDR3 consists of 12 residues. The germline gives CDR1 GTSNPN, CDR2 SVGIG (reference sequence). The V end was cut by 8 bases, the J end by 7 bases, with 17 bases between. CDR3 in DNA: TGTGCCGGACGATACAGGGAATCTGGCTACACCTTC. Protein product: CAGRYRESGYTF.